The subject of this entry is one TCR beta chain. This receptor's antigen is unknown. No clone much larger than this one lies a single base away; base qualities are absent. The data originate from a study of blood T cell repertoires in COVID-19 (TCRdb year 2020). Regarding the complete study: The collaborator samples originated in the United States, Italy and Spain and spanned the acute and convalescent phases of COVID-19. The prospective study material was composed of cDNA or gDNA derived from T cells, B-cell-depleted T cells, or PBMCs. The dataset comprised deeply sampled blood TCRbeta repertoires from subjects exposed to, actively infected with, or recovered from COVID-19. The repertoires were made available in a free public database intended to serve as a resource for research on the immune response to SARS-CoV-2. The samples were drawn from the first 160 participants of the ongoing ImmuneRACE study and from some 1,300 subjects provided by 6 global collaborators. The sample metadata nearly always contained a de-identified subject ID, COVID-19 status, age in years and sex. HLA class I and class II types, where available, came from metadata supplied by the sample provider rather than from assay-based typing. What the research found in general, with its limitations: How much clinical and demographic metadata was included differed by source and by participant, and the metadata was provided uncurated.

The CDR3 holds 14 amino acids from the cysteine to the phenylalanine. Only the CDR3 part of the read is kept: 42 bases, read in frame from the first base. The germline V gene sets CDR1 to SGHAT and CDR2 to FQNNGV. Deletion took 5 bases off V and 3 bases off J, with a span of 13 bases between the germline ends. Samples from volunteer blood donors who had recovered from COVID-19 were contributed by a second Seattle source. Collaborating institutions collected whole blood in K2EDTA tubes following their own protocols. For TCRbeta analysis, collaborators shipped samples as frozen whole blood, isolated PBMCs, or DNA extracted from either of those sample types. TCRbeta CDR3 regions were amplified from genomic DNA by means of the immunoSEQ Assay, a bias-controlled multiplex PCR. The paper's processing steps were these. The number of nucleated cells in each sample was estimated by amplification of reference gene primers within the assay. To quantify the absolute abundance of each unique TCRbeta CDR3 rearrangement, sequence reads were collapsed and filtered. For each sample, productive Simpson clonality was calculated by taking the square root of Simpson's diversity index across productive rearrangements. TCRdb holds this immuneACCESS table with in-frame rearrangements only. Some clones are missing; in checked studies, unresolved V genes explain under half, and the rest has no known cause. V, J and clone size reflect that table, while D and trimming were determined from the DNA. Here the sample has roughly 350,000 clones; around nine tenths occur a single time. Under 3.5% of the sample rests with the top ten.

This chain is built from TRBV11-2 and TRBJ1-1; the D region possibly corresponds to TRBD1 (6 bases align). The sequence was collected from a woman between 18 and 29 years old who had recovered from COVID-19. The specimen sequenced was peripheral blood. The bases are TGTGCCAGCAGCGGCAGCCAGGGGTACACTGAAGCTTTCTTT. Its amino acids are CASSGSQGYTEAFF.